The 29 T cell receptor beta chains reported below all come from one sample, sequenced in a study of OX40 agonist ivuxolimab in advanced cancers. The assay was immunoSEQ multiplex PCR, and TCRdb's table has in-frame clones only and misses some. The sample lists tens of thousands of clones; approximately 80% were seen once. Sequencing used CD4+ or CD8+ T cells sorted from blood, obtained in a trial of the OX40 agonist ivuxolimab. The receptors stem from an adult with an advanced solid tumor such as melanoma, head and neck, liver or kidney cancer.

By its share, this clone is medium-sized (0.01 to 0.1%). Other DNA sequences within the sample encode an identical CDR3. V and J are TRBV6-5 and TRBJ2-7; 7 bases are shared with TRBD1. Germline CDR1 MNHEY, CDR2 SVGAGI. There are 15 residues in the CDR3. With V trimmed by 2 bases and J by 4 bases, 8 bases remained unmatched. The CDR3 is CASSYGQGVGYEQYF. CDR3 nucleotides: TGTGCCAGCAGTTACGGGCAGGGGGTTGGATACGAGCAGTACTTC.

The CDR3 sequence: CARQRLGPHNQPQHF. CDR3 nucleotides: TGTGCCAGGCAGAGACTAGGACCCCACAATCAGCCCCAGCATTTT. The gene calls are TRBV9 and TRBJ1-5; D unclear. V was trimmed by 8 bases and J by 3 bases, leaving 18 bases between them. The germline gives CDR1 SGDLS, CDR2 YYNGEE. The length of the CDR3 is 15 residues.

The CDR3 sequence: CASSYSTGIYEQYF. The CDR3 DNA reads as TGTGCCAGCAGTTACTCGACAGGGATCTACGAGCAGTACTTC. The rearrangement links TRBV6-6 to TRBJ2-7, with TRBD1 identical over 7 bases. Unmatched junction bases numbered 2, after V lost 0 bases and J lost 3 bases. The CDR3 sequence is 14 residues long. Germline CDR1 reads MNHNY; CDR2 reads SVGAGI (reference sequence).

This clone has only a few counts. The rearrangement links TRBV7-3 to TRBJ2-3, with D hard to call. The CDR3 is 12 residues long. Trimming cost V 3 bases and J 3 bases, with 4 bases left between them. CDR1 SGHTA and CDR2 FQGTGA come from the germline V gene. CDR3 residues: CASSFGTDTQYF. CDR3 bases: TGTGCCAGCAGCTTCGGTACAGATACGCAGTATTTT.

Concerning this clone itself: One junction end disagrees with the germline gene, perhaps due to a read error. Other DNA sequences within the sample encode an identical CDR3. The chain links TRBV19 to TRBJ1-5; 8 nucleotides agree with TRBD1. The CDR3 is 17 residues long. Germline CDR1 reads LNHDA; CDR2 reads SQIVND (reference sequence). The CDR3 DNA reads as TGTGCCAGTAGTATTAGGACAGGGCGGGAAATTAATCAGCCCCAACATTTT. Its translation: CASSIRTGREINQPQHF.

The chain links TRBV6-9 to TRBJ2-1; TRBD2 aligns across 15 bases. Germline CDR1 is MNHGY and CDR2 is SVAAGI. The CDR3 has 19 amino acids. Germline trimming cut 6 bases from V and 0 bases from J; bases unmatched to any gene: 9. CDR3 region: CASRTGTSGRSNSYNEQFF. DNA for the CDR3: TGTGCCAGCAGGACCGGGACTAGCGGGAGGAGCAACTCCTACAATGAGCAGTTCTTC.

The rearrangement joins TRBV6-1 to TRBJ1-1; no reliable D call. The length of the CDR3 is 13 residues. CDR1 and CDR2 from the germline V gene are MNHNS and SASEGT. Trimming removed 8 bases at V and 6 bases at J, with 16 bases between. This chain's CDR3 is CASYHRAGSEAFF. The CDR3 DNA sequence: TGTGCCAGCTATCATCGGGCAGGCTCTGAAGCTTTCTTT.

In this sample, this clone turned up a few times. The V gene is TRBV19, the J gene TRBJ1-5; D not resolved. The CDR3 has 12 amino acids. Germline V gene lookup returns CDR1 LNHDA and CDR2 SQIVND (reference sequence). Deletions cut 5 bases from V and 4 bases from J, with 6 bases between. The CDR3 DNA sequence: TGTGCCAGTAGTCCAAGGAATCAGCCCCAGCATTTT. Its translation: CASSPRNQPQHF.

In this sample, this clone is medium-sized. V gene TRBV2 combines with J gene TRBJ2-2; 9 bases fit TRBD2. Germline values: CDR1 SNHLY, CDR2 FYNNEI. Trimming at V came to 4 bases and at J to 6 bases, leaving 3 bases not matched to a gene. The CDR3 contains 14 residues. This CDR3 is CASSGLAGPGELFF. As DNA, the CDR3 is TGTGCCAGCAGTGGTCTAGCGGGACCCGGGGAGCTGTTTTTT.

The V and J genes are TRBV28 and TRBJ1-4; TRBD1 matches 7 bases. The CDR3 consists of 15 residues. Germline V CDR1 and CDR2: MDHEN, SYDVKM. V trimming: 3 bases; J trimming: 8 bases; junction bases outside the gene matches: 9. The chain's CDR3 is CASSLTGRWREKLFF. The CDR3 DNA is TGTGCCAGCAGTTTGACAGGGCGCTGGAGAGAAAAACTGTTTTTT.

V and J are TRBV7-2 and TRBJ1-4, with 9 bases matching TRBD1. CDR1 SGHTA and CDR2 FQGNSA come from the germline V gene. This CDR3 has 16 amino acids. V shed 4 bases and J 11 bases; nucleotides not matched to a gene: 14. The CDR3 sequence: CASSSTSDRGPSKLFF. DNA of the CDR3: TGTGCCAGCAGCTCGACTTCGGACAGGGGTCCATCCAAACTGTTTTTT.

The genes are TRBV2 and TRBJ2-1, with 8 bases lining up with TRBD1. CDR1 and CDR2 from the germline V gene are SNHLY and FYNNEI. V was clipped by 6 bases and J by 2 bases; unmatched bases: 3. The CDR3 runs to 14 residues. CDR3 in DNA: TGTGCCAGCAGAGACAGGGGACCCTACAATGAGCAGTTCTTC. Its protein product is CASRDRGPYNEQFF.

V is TRBV5-8 and J is TRBJ2-7, with D hard to call. The CDR3 has 11 amino acids. The germline CDR1 and CDR2 sequences are SGHTS and YDEGEE. Trimming shortened V by 7 bases and J by 3 bases, and 8 bases separated the two germline ends. The CDR3: CASGRRYEQYF. The DNA of the CDR3 is TGTGCCAGCGGCAGGCGCTACGAGCAGTACTTC. Complete variable domain (other parts from reference TRBV5-8 and TRBJ2-7): EAGVTQSPTHLIKTRGQQATLRCSPISGHTSVYWYQQALGLGLQFLLWYDEGEERNRGNFPPRFSGRQFPNYSSELNVNALELEDSALYLCASGRRYEQYFGPGTRLTVT.

The rearrangement links TRBV28 to TRBJ1-1; unclear D gene. Trimming left V 3 bases short and J 0 bases short, with 11 bases between. The CDR3 contains 15 residues. Germline CDR1 and CDR2: MDHEN and SYDVKM. This CDR3 is CASSLYGIMNTEAFF. In DNA, the CDR3 is TGTGCCAGCAGTTTGTACGGGATCATGAACACTGAAGCTTTCTTT. Filled out from reference TRBV28 and TRBJ1-1, the complete variable domain reads DVKVTQSSRYLVKRTGEKVFLECVQDMDHENMFWYRQDPGLGLRLIYFSYDVKMKEKGDIPEGYSVSREKKERFSLILESASTNQTSMYLCASSLYGIMNTEAFFGQGTRLTVV.

V is TRBV6-5 and J is TRBJ2-1; D remains ambiguous. The CDR3 is 14 residues long. Deletions cut 6 bases from V and 0 bases from J, with 9 bases between. Germline V gene sequence: CDR1 MNHEY, CDR2 SVGAGI. CDR3: CASRRLISYNEQFF. DNA for the CDR3: TGTGCCAGCAGAAGATTGATCTCCTACAATGAGCAGTTCTTC.

J is TRBJ1-2 and V is TRBV4-1; no reliable D call. Germline V gene data show CDR1 as MGHRA and CDR2 as YSYEKL. Trimming took off 0 bases at V and 3 bases at J, with 14 bases between the two ends. This CDR3 is 16 amino acids long. The chain's CDR3 is CASSQDWPIGYYGYTF. CDR3 coding DNA: TGCGCCAGCAGCCAAGATTGGCCCATCGGTTACTATGGCTACACCTTC.

The chain combines TRBV5-6 with TRBJ2-3, with D maybe TRBD2 (6 bases). In germline, CDR1 is SGHDT, CDR2 YYEEEE. The CDR3 spans 15 residues. Trimming removed 4 bases from V and 1 base from J, with 13 bases in between. The CDR3 sequence: CASSTISGGTDTQYF. The CDR3, as DNA: TGTGCCAGCAGCACCATCTCGGGAGGCACAGATACGCAGTATTTT. Drawing the rest from reference TRBV5-6 and TRBJ2-3, the complete variable domain is DAGVTQSPTHLIKTRGQQVTLRCSPKSGHDTVSWYQQALGQGPQFIFQYYEEEERQRGNFPDRFSGHQFPNYSSELNVNALLLGDSALYLCASSTISGGTDTQYFGPGTRLTVL.

The chain carries TRBV7-8 and TRBJ2-7; 9 bases match TRBD1. CDR3 length equals 14 residues. V dropped 6 bases and J dropped 3; count of bases not matched to a gene: 6. Germline CDR1 is SGHVS and CDR2 is FQNEAQ. The CDR3 loop is CASRTGGTGYEQYF. Here the CDR3 DNA reads TGTGCCAGCAGAACAGGGGGCACCGGCTACGAGCAGTACTTC.

This chain joins TRBV27 and TRBJ1-2; 10 nucleotides align to TRBD1. The germline V gene encodes CDR1 MNHEY and CDR2 SMNVEV (reference sequence). Trimming took 6 bases from V and 6 from J; bases not matched to a gene: 4. The CDR3 runs 13 residues. The CDR3 nucleotides are TGTGCCAGCAGCGACAGGGGGCTTCATGGCTACACCTTC. Protein: CASSDRGLHGYTF.

The J gene is TRBJ2-4, the V gene TRBV4-2; 8 bases are shared with TRBD2. The CDR3 covers 18 residues. The V gene's germline CDR1 is LGHNA and CDR2 YNFKEQ. Trimming took 0 bases from V and 1 from J; bases not matched to a gene: 8. The CDR3 DNA reads as TGTGCCAGCAGCCAAGAATGGGGAACGGGAGGGGCCAAAAACATTCAGTACTTC. Protein product: CASSQEWGTGGAKNIQYF.

The gene calls are TRBV5-4 and TRBJ2-6; D is ambiguous. This CDR3 has 16 residues. Germline CDR1 and CDR2: SGHNT and YYREEE (reference sequence). Trimming shortened V by 0 bases and J by 0 bases, and 7 bases separated the two germline ends. The CDR3 sequence: CASSLGGYSGANVLTF. The CDR3 DNA is TGTGCCAGCAGCTTGGGGGGTTACTCTGGGGCCAACGTCCTGACTTTC.

This chain joins TRBV14 and TRBJ2-1; D is perhaps TRBD1 or TRBD2 (5 bases each). The CDR3 sequence is 17 residues long. Trimming removed 3 bases from V and 5 bases from J, with 20 bases in between. Germline V CDR1 and CDR2: SGHDN, FVKESK. CDR3 sequence reads: CASSQGLGRRLDNEQFF. As DNA, the CDR3 is TGTGCCAGCAGCCAGGGGCTTGGGCGGAGGTTAGACAATGAGCAGTTCTTC.

J is TRBJ2-2 and V is TRBV28, with D possibly matching TRBD2 (6 bases). The CDR3 covers 14 residues. Looked up from germline, CDR1 is MDHEN and CDR2 is SYDVKM. The V gene lost 8 bases and the J gene lost 0 bases, with 10 bases spanning the gap. CDR3 amino acids: CASVAGSNTGELFF. CDR3 sequence (DNA): TGTGCCAGCGTGGCGGGATCGAACACCGGGGAGCTGTTTTTT.

The V and J genes are TRBV5-1 and TRBJ1-3, with unresolved D. V was pared by 0 bases and J by 3 bases, with 7 bases between. The CDR3 sequence is 14 residues long. From germline, CDR1 is SGHRS and CDR2 YFSETQ. The CDR3 DNA sequence: TGCGCCAGCAGCTTGGCCTTTGGTGGAAACACCATATATTTT. It encodes CASSLAFGGNTIYF.

V is TRBV10-3 and J is TRBJ2-5, with TRBD2 matching 9 bases. Trimming took 4 bases from V and 5 from J; bases not matched to a gene: 5. The germline gives CDR1 ENHRY, CDR2 SYGVKD. The CDR3 is made up of 14 amino acids. This chain's CDR3 is CAISAGLASETQYF. DNA of the CDR3: TGTGCCATCAGTGCGGGACTAGCAAGTGAGACCCAGTACTTC.

The V gene is TRBV5-1, the J gene TRBJ1-2; D not certain. Trimming left V 1 base short and J 0 bases short, with 10 bases between. CDR3 size: 15 residues. CDR1 and CDR2 from the germline V gene are SGHRS and YFSETQ. The CDR3 DNA is TGCGCCAGCAGCTTGAGTTTACAAACTAACTATGGCTACACCTTC. Protein product: CASSLSLQTNYGYTF.

The rearrangement joins TRBV5-1 to TRBJ1-1; D remains unclear. The V end lost 2 bases, the J end lost 3 bases, and 11 bases lay between the germline ends. The CDR3 contains 14 residues. Germline V lookup: CDR1 SGHRS, CDR2 YFSETQ. The CDR3 DNA follows: TGCGCCAGCAGCTTTCCGGGGATCGACACTGAAGCTTTCTTT. This sequence encodes CASSFPGIDTEAFF. Based on the CDR3 plus reference TRBV5-1 and TRBJ1-1, the full variable domain is KAGVTQTPRYLIKTRGQQVTLSCSPISGHRSVSWYQQTPGQGLQFLFEYFSETQRNKGNFPGRFSGRQFSNSRSEMNVSTLELGDSALYLCASSFPGIDTEAFFGQGTRLTVV.

The chain links TRBV2 to TRBJ1-5; D call uncertain. Per the germline V gene, CDR1 is SNHLY and CDR2 is FYNNEI. V was pared by 2 bases and J by 5 bases, with 16 bases between. The CDR3 covers 16 residues. The CDR3 protein is CASSENSGIGHQPQHF. In nucleotides, the CDR3 is TGTGCCAGCAGTGAAAACTCCGGGATCGGGCATCAGCCCCAGCATTTT.

In this sample, this clone turned up a few times. The rearrangement joins TRBV14 to TRBJ2-7; no clear D gene. This CDR3 has 11 amino acids. With 2 bases removed from V and 6 bases from J, the gap between germline ends came to 5 bases. CDR1 is SGHDN and CDR2 is FVKESK in the germline V gene. For the CDR3, the DNA is TGTGCCAGCAGCCAAAATGTCGAGCAGTACTTC. This sequence encodes CASSQNVEQYF.